Each of the 28 T cell receptor beta chains below was sequenced from the same sample in a study of blood T cells in healthy people across ages. A second PCR, run for roughly 7 to 11 cycles, used a sample-barcoded 5' primer plus a J-beta primer mix. From the 5' RACE reads, TCRdb called clonotypes with MiXCR, one entry per CDR3 protein. The sample contains 720,000 or so distinct CDR3 sequences, over 40% of which appear only once. The specimen was blood. The receptors here all came from an elderly man in good health.

On this clonotype itself: A much more abundant neighbour one base away suggests this may be a read error. The J gene is TRBJ2-1, the V gene TRBV5-1; TRBD2 matches 7 bases. The J call may be incorrect, as the DNA end agrees better with TRBJ2-7. CDR3 length: 18 amino acids. The V gene's germline CDR1 is SGHRS and CDR2 YFSETQ. The CDR3 region is CASGEPWAGESSYNEQYF. The CDR3 region has the DNA TGCGCCAGCGGTGAGCCCTGGGCGGGGGAGAGCTCCTACAATGAGCAGTACTTC.

This clonotype was seen a few times. The chain combines TRBV5-1 with TRBJ2-3; possibly TRBD2 for D (5 bases). The CDR3 consists of 14 residues. Trimming cost V 4 bases and J 3 bases, with 12 bases left between them. Looked up from germline, CDR1 is SGHRS and CDR2 is YFSETQ. The CDR3 is CASSVEVATDTQYF. CDR3 in DNA: TGCGCCAGCAGCGTGGAGGTCGCGACAGATACGCAGTATTTT.

This clonotype was picked up a small number of times. The J gene is TRBJ2-7, the V gene TRBV2, with 9 bases that match TRBD1. Trimming at V came to 11 bases and at J to 6 bases, leaving 14 bases not matched to a gene. CDR1 SNHLY and CDR2 FYNNEI come from the germline V gene. The CDR3 contains 14 residues. CDR3 loop: CASYPGQGRSEQYF. The CDR3, as DNA: TGTGCCTCCTACCCGGGACAGGGAAGATCCGAGCAGTACTTC.

Of note for this clonotype: A much larger clone lies one base from this, so it may be a read error. The chain links TRBV27 to TRBJ2-7; 7 nucleotides line up with TRBD1. The CDR3 length is 14 residues. CDR1 MNHEY and CDR2 SMNVEV come from the germline V gene (reference sequence). The ends lost 6 bases at V and 3 bases at J; junction bases unmatched: 8. CDR3 DNA: TGTGCCAGCAGGGTCTGGGACAGAAGCTACGAGCAGTACTTC. Residues: CASRVWDRSYEQYF.

The V and J genes are TRBV6-1 and TRBJ2-3, with 15 bases fitting TRBD2. The germline V gene encodes CDR1 MNHNS and CDR2 SASEGT. Unmatched junction bases numbered 3, after V lost 6 bases and J lost 5 bases. The CDR3 runs to 15 residues. CDR3 residues: CASRRTSGGGDTQYF. The DNA for the CDR3 is TGTGCCAGCAGACGGACTAGCGGGGGGGGAGATACGCAGTATTTT.

The J gene is TRBJ2-7, the V gene TRBV30; D is uncertain. V dropped 5 bases and J dropped 1 base, with 12 bases sitting between them. The CDR3 length is 13 residues. CDR1 is GTSNPN, CDR2 SVGIG, per germline (reference sequence). As DNA, the CDR3 is TGTGCCTGGGTCGCCCCCCCTTCCTACGAGCAGTACTTC. Translated: CAWVAPPSYEQYF.

The chain is built from TRBV11-2 and TRBJ1-1; tentative D call: TRBD1 (6 bases). The V end was cut by 5 bases, the J end by 0 bases, with 13 bases between. Germline V gene lookup returns CDR1 SGHAT and CDR2 FQNNGV. The CDR3 has 15 amino acids. CDR3 loop: CASSRGQQMNTEAFF. The DNA of the CDR3 is TGTGCCAGCAGCCGTGGACAGCAAATGAACACTGAAGCTTTCTTT.

The sample holds many counts of this clonotype. This sequence joins TRBV6-2 or TRBV6-3 and TRBJ2-7, with 8 bases lining up with TRBD2. This CDR3 spans 15 amino acids. Germline lookup yields CDR1 MNHEY and CDR2 SVGEGT. The junction had 4 bases not matched to a gene; V was cut back by 2 bases and J by 1 base. CDR3: CASSYSASGSYEQYF. CDR3 DNA: TGTGCCAGCAGTTACAGCGCTAGCGGGTCCTACGAGCAGTACTTC.

V is TRBV7-2 and J is TRBJ1-5; 7 positions match TRBD1. Germline lookup yields CDR1 SGHTA and CDR2 FQGNSA. The CDR3 contains 14 residues. With V trimmed by 5 bases and J by 4 bases, 5 bases remained unmatched. The CDR3 sequence: CASSNTGANQPQHF. The CDR3 DNA is TGTGCCAGCAGCAATACAGGGGCGAATCAGCCCCAGCATTTT.

This clonotype has a count of ten or more. The V gene is TRBV6-4, the J gene TRBJ2-7; 10 bases align to TRBD1. The CDR3 consists of 13 residues. CDR1 is MRHNA, CDR2 SNTAGT, per germline. V gave up 5 bases and J gave up 6 bases; unmatched junction bases: 4. In DNA, the CDR3 is TGTGCCAGCAGTCGGGACAGGGGCTCCGAGCAGTACTTC. It codes for CASSRDRGSEQYF.

This clonotype showed up just a few times. CDR3 residues: CATQSGTGNQPQHF. DNA of the CDR3: TGTGCCACCCAATCCGGGACAGGGAATCAGCCCCAGCATTTT. The chain carries TRBV19 and TRBJ1-5; 9 bases match TRBD1. V shed 10 bases and J 4 bases; nucleotides not matched to a gene: 8. The CDR3 spans 14 residues. Per the germline V gene, CDR1 is LNHDA and CDR2 is SQIVND (reference sequence).

CDR3 in amino acids: CASSVGLAGGPTDTQYF. CDR3 DNA sequence: TGTGCCAGCAGTGTGGGACTAGCGGGGGGGCCGACAGATACGCAGTATTTT. The V gene is TRBV2, the J gene TRBJ2-3, with 16 nucleotides matching TRBD2. Germline values: CDR1 SNHLY, CDR2 FYNNEI. The CDR3 length is 17 residues. Trimming at V came to 4 bases and at J to 3 bases, leaving 4 bases not matched to a gene.

The genes are TRBV28 and TRBJ2-7; D is perhaps TRBD1 (6 bases). V lost 6 bases and J 1 base, leaving 13 bases between the germline ends. The CDR3 is 14 amino acids. The germline V gene encodes CDR1 MDHEN and CDR2 SYDVKM. The CDR3 coding sequence is TGTGCCAGCAGGGGGGCAGGGTCGTCCTACGAGCAGTACTTC. Amino acids: CASRGAGSSYEQYF.

Points on this clonotype: This clone may be a read error of a much larger clone one base away. The genes are TRBV11-2 and TRBJ2-1, with a possible D match to TRBD2 (7 bases). The CDR3 length is 15 residues. The germline V gene has CDR1 SGHAT and CDR2 FQNNGV. The CDR3 bases are TGTCCCAGCAGCCCGACGAGGGGGGGATTGAATGAGCAGTTCTTC. Encoded protein: CPSSPTRGGLNEQFF.

This clonotype was counted a few times. The J gene is TRBJ2-3, the V gene TRBV6-2 or TRBV6-3; D assignment may be TRBD1 or TRBD2 (6 bases each). This CDR3 has 14 residues. Trimming removed 5 bases at V and 3 bases at J, with 12 bases between. Germline CDR1 and CDR2: MNHEY and SVGEGT. This CDR3 reads CASSVTGRTDTQYF. CDR3 bases: TGTGCCAGCAGTGTTACAGGGAGGACAGATACGCAGTATTTT.

The chain uses TRBV6-1 and TRBJ1-2; D gene uncertain. Germline CDR1 is MNHNS and CDR2 is SASEGT. V lost 3 bases and J 1 base, leaving 6 bases between the germline ends. This CDR3 spans 13 amino acids. The CDR3 loop is CASSDGVNYGYTF. The CDR3, as DNA: TGTGCCAGCAGTGACGGGGTTAACTATGGCTACACCTTC.

The rearrangement joins TRBV29-1 to TRBJ2-7; 10 bases map to TRBD1. V shed 1 base and J 3 bases; nucleotides not matched to a gene: 3. The CDR3 sequence is 14 residues long. Germline V gene lookup returns CDR1 SQVTM and CDR2 ANQGSEA. This chain's CDR3 is CSVEGGTGDYEQYF. DNA for the CDR3: TGCAGCGTTGAAGGGGGGACAGGGGACTACGAGCAGTACTTC.

The chain joins TRBV7-2 to TRBJ2-3, with D possibly being TRBD1 (5 bases). The CDR3 sequence is 15 residues long. Trimming pared 7 bases from V and 0 bases from J, leaving 14 bases between. Germline CDR1 and CDR2: SGHTA and FQGNSA. The DNA of the CDR3 is TGTGCCAGCAAGGTGCAGGGCGGCAGCACAGATACGCAGTATTTT. Translated: CASKVQGGSTDTQYF.

This chain uses TRBV4-1 with TRBJ2-1; unclear D gene. Per the germline V gene, CDR1 is MGHRA and CDR2 is YSYEKL. The CDR3 sequence is 15 residues long. Trimming shortened V by 1 base and J by 8 bases, and 15 bases separated the two germline ends. The CDR3 spells CASSQVPTKGDEQFF. The CDR3 nucleotides read TGCGCCAGCAGCCAAGTACCAACAAAGGGCGATGAGCAGTTCTTC.

This chain connects TRBV7-9 to TRBJ2-5; 7 positions agree with TRBD2. Germline CDR1 is SEHNR and CDR2 is FQNEAQ (reference sequence). V lost 1 base to trimming and J lost 2 bases; unmatched junction nucleotides: 10. The CDR3 runs 17 residues. The CDR3 sequence is CASSLGSSGANQETQYF. CDR3 nucleotides: TGTGCCAGCAGCTTAGGATCAAGCGGGGCGAATCAAGAGACCCAGTACTTC.

The rearrangement links TRBV5-5 to TRBJ2-2, with D perhaps TRBD2 (6 bases). The CDR3 length is 17 residues. Germline CDR1 reads SGHKS; CDR2 reads YYEKEE (reference sequence). Trimming removed 4 bases from V and 2 bases from J, with 18 bases in between. In DNA, the CDR3 is TGTGCCAGCAGCCCACCCCTCAGCGGGCTAAACACCGGGGAGCTGTTTTTT. This sequence encodes CASSPPLSGLNTGELFF.

This clonotype was seen a handful of times. The chain uses TRBV20-1 and TRBJ2-1; possibly TRBD1 for D (6 bases). The DNA end favors TRBJ2-7, so the J call may be wrong. There are 16 residues in the CDR3. Germline loops: CDR1 DFQATT, CDR2 SNEGSKA (reference sequence). CDR3 nucleotides: TGCAGTGCTTTAGGGGGACGGGACATAACCTACAATGAGCAGTACTTC. Translation: CSALGGRDITYNEQYF.

The chain combines TRBV12-3 or TRBV12-4 with TRBJ2-5, with 11 positions matching TRBD2. With V trimmed by 5 bases and J by 5 bases, 4 bases remained unmatched. This CDR3 is built from 14 residues. Here the CDR3 reads CASSTSGSLETQYF. The CDR3 DNA is TGTGCCAGCAGTACTAGCGGGAGTTTGGAGACCCAGTACTTC.

This clonotype came up a few times. This sequence joins TRBV10-2 and TRBJ2-5; D remains ambiguous. The DNA end lines up better with TRBJ2-7; the J call may be wrong. The CDR3 runs 14 residues. Germline CDR1 is WSHSY and CDR2 is SAAADI. In DNA, the CDR3 is TGCGCCAGCAGTGAGATCTCGGAAGGGAACGAGCAGTACTTC. Its translation: CASSEISEGNEQYF.

This clonotype came up a few times. CDR3 DNA sequence: TGCGCCAGCAGCCAAGACCCTCGACAGGGGACTCTCGCCGGGTATGAGCAGTTCTTC. Protein product: CASSQDPRQGTLAGYEQFF. V usage is TRBV4-1 and J usage is TRBJ2-1; 8 bases match TRBD1. Germline values: CDR1 MGHRA, CDR2 YSYEKL. The CDR3 runs to 19 residues. The junction had 18 bases not matched to a gene; V was cut back by 0 bases and J by 8 bases.

J is TRBJ2-1 and V is TRBV20-1; 7 positions agree with TRBD2. Germline-derived CDR1 and CDR2 are DFQATT and SNEGSKA (reference sequence). V trimming: 8 bases; J trimming: 5 bases; junction bases outside the gene matches: 15. The CDR3 spans 15 residues. CDR3 in DNA: TGCAGTACTACACTTCACAAAGCGGGACACAATGAGCAGTTCTTC. Translation: CSTTLHKAGHNEQFF.

CDR3 in amino acids: CASSLVQQGVSYNEQFF. The CDR3 bases are TGTGCCAGCAGCTTAGTTCAACAGGGGGTATCCTACAATGAGCAGTTCTTC. The chain has TRBV7-2 and TRBJ2-1; TRBD1 matches at 8 bases. Trimming removed 1 base from V and 1 base from J; junction bases left unmatched: 6. In germline, CDR1 is SGHTA, CDR2 FQGNSA. CDR3 length: 17 amino acids.

The chain joins TRBV9 to TRBJ2-1, with 8 bases fitting TRBD1. Germline V lookup: CDR1 SGDLS, CDR2 YYNGEE. The CDR3 spans 15 residues. The V and J ends lost 2 bases and 4 bases, in that order; junction bases with no gene match: 5. CDR3 DNA sequence: TGTGCCAGCAGCGTCCGGGACAGGAGTTACAATGAGCAGTTCTTC. It codes for CASSVRDRSYNEQFF.